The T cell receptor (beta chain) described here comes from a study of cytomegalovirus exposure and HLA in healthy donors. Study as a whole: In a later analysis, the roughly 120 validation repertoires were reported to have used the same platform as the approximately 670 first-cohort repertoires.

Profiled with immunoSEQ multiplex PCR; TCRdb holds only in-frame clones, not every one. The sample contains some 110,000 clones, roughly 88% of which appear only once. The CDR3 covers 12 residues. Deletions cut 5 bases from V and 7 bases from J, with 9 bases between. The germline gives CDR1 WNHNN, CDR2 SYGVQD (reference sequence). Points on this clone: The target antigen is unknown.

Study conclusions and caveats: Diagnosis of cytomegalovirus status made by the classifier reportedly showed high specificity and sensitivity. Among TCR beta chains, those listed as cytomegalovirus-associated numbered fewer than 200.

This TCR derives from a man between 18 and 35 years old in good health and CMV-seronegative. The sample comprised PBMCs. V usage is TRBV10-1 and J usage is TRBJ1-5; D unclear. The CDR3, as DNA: TGCGCCAGCAGTTGGGGAGAGCAGCCCCAGCATTTT. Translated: CASSWGEQPQHF.